Presented here are 5 T cell receptor beta chains from one specimen sequenced in a study of cytomegalovirus exposure and HLA in healthy donors. In the PCR, 60 Vbeta and 13 Jbeta primers were used. Generated by immunoSEQ multiplex PCR, the TCRdb table keeps only in-frame clones and is missing some. The sample holds 150,000 to 200,000 clones; around 76% are singletons and the top ten take over 6%. The sample taken for sequencing was PBMCs. Receptor source: a man in his forties in good health and CMV-seropositive.

The rearrangement joins TRBV11-2 to TRBJ2-3, with 12 bases aligning to TRBD1. The CDR3 contains 17 residues. V lost 5 bases to trimming and J lost 3 bases; unmatched junction nucleotides: 9. Germline V lookup: CDR1 SGHAT, CDR2 FQNNGV. CDR3 in DNA: TGTGCCAGCAGCCCCGGGACAGGGGGCCAGTGGACAGATACGCAGTATTTT. It specifies CASSPGTGGQWTDTQYF.

The chain employs TRBV2 and TRBJ1-5; 7 nucleotides align to TRBD1. The CDR3 has 15 amino acids. From germline, CDR1 is SNHLY and CDR2 FYNNEI. Trimming took 6 bases from V and 0 from J; bases not matched to a gene: 5. CDR3 nucleotides: TGTGCCAGCAGCCTTGACAGGGTTAGCAATCAGCCCCAGCATTTT. Encoded protein: CASSLDRVSNQPQHF. The entire variable domain, with the rest obtained from reference TRBV2 and TRBJ1-5, is as follows: EPEVTQTPSHQVTQMGQEVILRCVPISNHLYFYWYRQILGQKVEFLVSFYNNEISEKSEIFDDQFSVERPDGSNFTLKIRSTKLEDSAMYFCASSLDRVSNQPQHFGDGTRLSIL.

The V and J genes are TRBV6-1 and TRBJ1-1, with D perhaps TRBD1 (6 bases). The V and J ends lost 4 bases and 3 bases respectively, with 18 bases between them. CDR3 length: 16 amino acids. Per germline, CDR1 MNHNS and CDR2 SASEGT. CDR3 sequence (DNA): TGTGCCAGCAGTGCCCTAACAGGGCGGGGGGACACTGAAGCTTTCTTT. It is translated as CASSALTGRGDTEAFF.

V is TRBV6-1 and J is TRBJ2-7; D is perhaps TRBD1 (5 bases). V lost 7 bases and J 3 bases, leaving 19 bases between the germline ends. Germline-derived CDR1 and CDR2 are MNHNS and SASEGT. This CDR3 is built from 15 residues. The CDR3 sequence: CASTPSPGIGYEQYF. CDR3 in DNA: TGTGCCAGCACCCCGTCCCCAGGGATCGGCTACGAGCAGTACTTC.

The rearrangement links TRBV5-6 to TRBJ1-4, with a tentative D call TRBD1 (6 bases). The CDR3 consists of 17 residues. V was clipped by 4 bases and J by 0 bases, with 16 bases between them. Germline V gene data show CDR1 as SGHDT and CDR2 as YYEEEE. CDR3 sequence (DNA): TGTGCCAGCAGCAACTGGGACACGGCTGCAACTAATGAAAAACTGTTTTTT. This encodes CASSNWDTAATNEKLFF.